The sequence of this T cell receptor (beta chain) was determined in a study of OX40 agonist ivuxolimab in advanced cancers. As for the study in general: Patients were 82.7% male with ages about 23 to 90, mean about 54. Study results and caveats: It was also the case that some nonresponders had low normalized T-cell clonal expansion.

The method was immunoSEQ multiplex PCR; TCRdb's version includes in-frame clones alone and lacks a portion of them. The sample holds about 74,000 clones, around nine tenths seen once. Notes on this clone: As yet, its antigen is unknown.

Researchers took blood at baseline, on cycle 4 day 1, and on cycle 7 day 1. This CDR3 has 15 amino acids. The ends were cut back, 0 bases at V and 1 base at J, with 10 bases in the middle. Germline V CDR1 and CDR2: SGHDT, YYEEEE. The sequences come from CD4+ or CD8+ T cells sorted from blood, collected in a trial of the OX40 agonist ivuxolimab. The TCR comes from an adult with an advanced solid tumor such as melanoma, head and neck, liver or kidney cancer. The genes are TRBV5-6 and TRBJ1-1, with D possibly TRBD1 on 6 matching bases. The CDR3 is CASSLEGHTNTEAFF. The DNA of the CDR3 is TGTGCCAGCAGCTTGGAGGGACATACGAACACTGAAGCTTTCTTT.